This T cell receptor beta chain was documented in a study of CXCR3-negative and CXCR3-positive naive CD8 T cells (dated by TCRdb to about 2019). Turning to the overall study: In total, approximately 140 million TRB reads were obtained, which works out to roughly 1.5 +/- 0.3 million reads per library. Diversity and physicochemical repertoire analyses were performed on 11 donors pooled from two independent experiments. Naive subsets from 5 or 6 donors and memory cells from 3 donors were included in the TRBV-TRBJ cluster analysis.

The paper as a whole reports these results and caveats: Because CXCR3 expression was partially decreased after cryopreservation, freshly isolated PBMCs were used for most assays. TRBV-TRBJ usage was similar between naive CXCR3-negative and CXCR3-positive cells from the same donor, while memory cells showed distinct patterns. Comparably high repertoire diversity was found in both naive subsets, whereas much lower repertoire diversity was found in memory CD8+ T cells. Compared with CXCR3-negative naive cells, CXCR3-positive naive cells had TRB CDR3s with higher hydrophobicity (lower Kidera factor 4), lower energy, and higher strength and volume indices. Because surface CD5, which has been linked to self-reactivity in mice, was comparable between naive subsets, TCR interaction strength was also inferred from TRB CDR3 physicochemical properties.

For this clonotype: Its antigen specificity is not known.

Sequencing was carried out with a NextSeq 550. The Human TCR Profiling Kit (MiLaboratory) was used to prepare UMI-labeled 5' RACE TRB cDNA libraries. cDNA synthesis used the entire amount of extracted RNA, and PCR amplification then used the entire amount of cDNA produced. Libraries were prepared in parallel using an identical number of PCR cycles. The source study handled its data this way. With a requirement of at least two reads per UMI, MIGEC and MiXCR extracted about 48,000 +/- 9,800 unique UMI-labeled TRB cDNA molecules per library. On average, each library contained roughly 40,000 +/- 10,000 functional in-frame TRB CDR3 nucleotide clonotypes without stop codons. After downsampling to 5000 UMI-labeled TRB molecules per sample, diversity metrics such as normalized Shannon-Wiener and Chao1 were calculated in VDJtools. For the central five CDR3 residues, VDJtools calculated physicochemical properties weighted by clonotype size, namely interaction energy, strength, volume and Kidera factor 4. One entry per CDR3 protein sequence results from the TCRdb reprocessing of the reads, with DNA left out. It is TCRdb's table, rather than the study itself, that gives the V and J calls and clone size. The table for this sample records some 99,000 distinct CDR3 sequences. Jointly, the top ten make up 1.1% of the sample.

Each CD8+ T cell subset was flow-sorted in triplicate, with roughly 330,000 cells per subset placed directly into RLT lysis buffer. Naive CD8+ T cells were defined stringently as CD45RO-CCR7+CD27+CD95- to exclude memory contaminants. Using standard density gradient centrifugation, peripheral blood mononuclear cells were isolated from buffy coats. A FACSAria III was used to flow-sort naive CD8+ T cells into CXCR3-negative and CXCR3-positive populations. Total RNA was extracted from sorted cells using an RNeasy Mini Kit. The CDR3, from cysteine to phenylalanine, totals 15 residues. No DNA accompanies this entry. In the germline V gene, CDR1 corresponds to LGHNA and CDR2 to YSLEER.

The sequenced sample was naive CXCR3+ CD8+ T cells from blood. What the cell subset or site label conveys for this sample: CD45RO-CCR7+CD27+CD95- naive CD8+ T cells expressing CXCR3 (TNR3+). The sequence joins TRBV4-3 to TRBJ2-6. The clonotype originates from a human donor in good health. Some clones in this sample may be carry-over from other donors' samples. The encoded CDR3 is CASTPGASGANVLTF.